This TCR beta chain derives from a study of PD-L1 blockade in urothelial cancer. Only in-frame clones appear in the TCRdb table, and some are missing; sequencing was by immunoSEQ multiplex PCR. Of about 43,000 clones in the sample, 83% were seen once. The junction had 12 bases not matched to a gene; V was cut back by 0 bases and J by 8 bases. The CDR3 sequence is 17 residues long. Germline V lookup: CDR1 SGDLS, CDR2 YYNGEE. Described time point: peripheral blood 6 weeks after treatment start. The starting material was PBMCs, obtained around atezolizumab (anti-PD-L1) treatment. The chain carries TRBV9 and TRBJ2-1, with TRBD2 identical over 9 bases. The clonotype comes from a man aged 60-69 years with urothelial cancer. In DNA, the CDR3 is TGTGCCAGCAGCGTAGAGACGGGCGGGGGGGCCTTCGATGAGCAGTTCTTC. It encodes CASSVETGGGAFDEQFF. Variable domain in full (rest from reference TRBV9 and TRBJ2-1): DSGVTQTPKHLITATGQRVTLRCSPRSGDLSVYWYQQSLDQGLQFLIQYYNGEERAKGNILERFSAQQFPDLHSELNLSSLELGDSALYFCASSVETGGGAFDEQFFGPGTRLTVL.